This TCR beta chain was sequenced for a study of T cell responses to AZD1222 COVID-19 vaccine. This CDR3 contains 13 residues. Trimming cost V 2 bases and J 5 bases; bases outside gene matches: 1. Germline values: CDR1 SGDLS, CDR2 YYNGEE. The repertoire was sequenced with immunoSEQ multiplex PCR; TCRdb's copy has only in-frame clones and lacks some. The sample lists about 150,000 clones, over 85% occurring once. General study findings and limits: In a largely white British group with more females than males, clonal diversity was possibly underestimated. Two AZD1222 doses significantly raised spike-specific TCR breadth and depth over controls. Epitopes outside B.1.351 and B.1.1.7 mutated regions reportedly drew nearly half of spike TCRs.

A word on this clone: Its specificity is not known.

The V call is TRBV9, the J call TRBJ2-7; 10 bases are shared with TRBD1. The receptor comes from an adult who received the AZD1222 COVID-19 vaccine. The sequenced sample was peripheral blood, obtained 28 days after the second AZD1222 dose. CDR3 amino acids: CASSVTGGDEQYF. DNA for the CDR3: TGTGCCAGCAGCGTGACAGGGGGCGACGAGCAGTACTTC.